This TCR beta chain was recovered during a study of technical replicates of blood from a handful of donors (dated by TCRdb to 2015 to 2018). In regard to this clone: Which antigen it targets is not known. No much larger clone is present one base from it, and per-base qualities are unavailable.

To prepare the library, the immunoSEQ multiplex PCR assay was applied. The table comes from immuneACCESS by way of TCRdb, which keeps in-frame sequences with V and J called. Part of the clones is missing from these tables; in studies checked, under half for an unresolved V gene and the rest for unknown reasons. The sample records approximately 95,000 clones, roughly 95% of which are singletons. Around 0.3% of the sample belongs to the ten largest clones. After removal of 2 bases from V and 4 bases from J, the junction retains 2 bases not matched to a gene. In the germline V gene, CDR1 corresponds to MNHEY and CDR2 to SVGAGI. The CDR3 runs 14 residues from the cysteine to the phenylalanine. The DNA shown is the 42-base CDR3, in frame from base 1.

The chain employs TRBV6-5 and TRBJ1-2; TRBD1 matches 9 bases in the middle. The clonotype comes from a human donor in good health. The specimen was T cells isolated from PBMCs. The nucleotides are TGTGCCAGCAGTTACACGGACAGGGGCTATGGCTACACCTTC. Its translation reads: CASSYTDRGYGYTF.